These 16 T cell receptor beta chains share one sample of origin, sequenced in a study of T cells in Graves' hyperthyroidism and ophthalmopathy. Amplified regions were TCR beta CDR3 sequences from RNA transcripts. The TCR CDR3 was amplified in a first-round RT-PCR using the HTBI primer set. TCRdb ran MiXCR on the multiplex PCR reads and lists one entry per CDR3 protein. Among more than 450,000 distinct CDR3 sequences listed, 15% to 20% were seen once. Sequenced material: blood. Receptors originate from a man in his forties with Graves' ophthalmopathy.

The gene calls are TRBV29-1 and TRBJ2-1, with 9 bases fitting TRBD2. The V gene's germline CDR1 is SQVTM and CDR2 ANQGSEA. The V gene end was trimmed by 2 bases and the J gene end by 4 bases; junction bases not matched to a gene: 3. This CDR3 contains 14 residues. CDR3 loop: CSVELAGLYNEQFF. The CDR3 DNA reads as TGCAGCGTTGAACTAGCGGGGTTGTACAATGAGCAGTTCTTC.

The chain has TRBV20-1 and TRBJ1-2; TRBD1 is a possible D gene (5 bases). The ends were cut back, 0 bases at V and 2 bases at J, with 28 bases in the middle. Germline lookup yields CDR1 DFQATT and CDR2 SNEGSKA (reference sequence). The CDR3 is made up of 20 amino acids. The CDR3 bases are TGCAGTGCTAGAGATCCGGGGCACACAGCAGATGGAACTGTGAACTATGGCTACACCTTC. This sequence encodes CSARDPGHTADGTVNYGYTF.

This clonotype was picked up a small number of times. The V call is TRBV19, the J call TRBJ1-5, with a tentative D call TRBD1 (5 bases). The length of the CDR3 is 15 residues. The germline gives CDR1 LNHDA, CDR2 SQIVND (reference sequence). Trimming removed 3 bases at V and 6 bases at J, with 15 bases between. The CDR3 sequence is CASSMRRGEAQPQHF. Written as DNA, the CDR3 is TGTGCCAGTAGTATGAGAAGGGGTGAGGCTCAGCCCCAGCATTTT.

About this clonotype: One end of the junction fails to match germline, which may point to a read error. The chain employs TRBV6-1 and TRBJ2-2; the D is unclear. The V gene's germline CDR1 is MNHNS and CDR2 SASEGT. The CDR3 extends over 11 amino acids. The chain's CDR3 is CAGSNAGELFF. CDR3 in DNA: TGTGCCGGCAGCAATGCCGGGGAGCTGTTTTTT.

Turning to this clonotype: A much bigger clone sits one base away, suggesting this may be a read error. This rearrangement joins TRBV12-3 or TRBV12-4 to TRBJ2-1; tentatively, D is TRBD2 (6 bases). This CDR3 has 15 amino acids. The CDR3 here is CASSFARGIYNGQFF. CDR3 coding DNA: TGTGCCAGCAGTTTCGCACGGGGGATATACAATGGGCAGTTCTTC.

This clonotype was counted at least ten times. The chain combines TRBV30 with TRBJ1-1; 9 bases match TRBD1. Germline V gives CDR1 GTSNPN, CDR2 SVGIG (reference sequence). The CDR3 is made up of 13 amino acids. Trimming at V came to 4 bases and at J to 2 bases, leaving 2 bases not matched to a gene. The CDR3 here is CAWKTGGNTEAFF. For the CDR3, the DNA is TGTGCCTGGAAAACAGGGGGCAACACTGAAGCTTTCTTT.

The sample holds many counts of this clonotype. The chain uses TRBV5-1 and TRBJ2-7, with TRBD2 identical over 7 bases. Germline-derived CDR1 and CDR2 are SGHRS and YFSETQ. With 7 bases clipped from V and 2 bases from J, the junction kept 6 bases outside the gene matches. The CDR3 runs 13 residues. DNA for the CDR3: TGCGCCAGCGCGGGACTACAAACCTACGAGCAGTACTTC. Amino acids: CASAGLQTYEQYF.

This clonotype occurred many times. The chain uses TRBV20-1 and TRBJ2-5; D perhaps matches TRBD2 (6 bases). Trimming stripped 6 bases from V and 2 bases from J, with 16 bases between. CDR3 length: 14 residues. CDR1 is DFQATT, CDR2 SNEGSKA, per germline (reference sequence). DNA for the CDR3: TGCAGTGCCGAACGTAGTAGCGGACAAGAGACCCAGTACTTC. Protein product: CSAERSSGQETQYF.

This clonotype has only a few counts. This chain uses TRBV5-1 with TRBJ2-1; 9 nucleotides align to TRBD2. The CDR3 consists of 15 residues. The V segment lost 0 bases and the J segment 4 bases; nucleotides outside the gene matches: 2. Looked up from germline, CDR1 is SGHRS and CDR2 is YFSETQ. The CDR3 nucleotides are TGCGCCAGCAGCTTGGTAGCGGGGGTTTACAATGAGCAGTTCTTC. Translating it yields CASSLVAGVYNEQFF.

Concerning this clonotype itself: With a much larger clone just one base away, this may be a read error. The chain employs TRBV11-2 and TRBJ2-7, with 11 bases that match TRBD2. Germline CDR1 is SGHAT and CDR2 is FQNNGV. V was clipped by 5 bases and J by 6 bases; unmatched bases: 9. The CDR3 loop spans 15 amino acids. CDR3 sequence: CASSPQTSGILEQYF. The CDR3 DNA reads TGTGCCAGCAGCCCCCAGACTAGCGGGATCCTCGAGCAGTACTTC.

The table lists this clonotype with many counts. This chain joins TRBV20-1 and TRBJ2-7, with 10 bases matching TRBD2. The V segment lost 7 bases and the J segment 5 bases; nucleotides outside the gene matches: 5. This CDR3 has 12 amino acids. Germline CDR1 DFQATT, CDR2 SNEGSKA (reference sequence). Here the CDR3 DNA reads TGCAGTGAATCTACTAGCGGGGACGAGCAGTACTTC. Translation gives CSESTSGDEQYF.

This chain connects TRBV18 to TRBJ2-7, with a possible D match to TRBD1 (6 bases). V was pared by 2 bases and J by 6 bases, with 11 bases between. The germline CDR1 and CDR2 sequences are KGHSH and LQKENI. The CDR3 extends over 13 amino acids. The CDR3 region is CASSPGTQSEQYF. Written as DNA, the CDR3 is TGTGCCAGCTCACCAGGGACACAGTCCGAGCAGTACTTC.

The V and J genes are TRBV29-1 and TRBJ2-5, with TRBD1 matching over 7 bases. CDR1 SQVTM and CDR2 ANQGSEA come from the germline V gene. After removal of 0 bases from V and 9 bases from J, the junction contained 1 base not matched to a gene. The CDR3 runs to 11 residues. The CDR3 sequence: CSVEDQGAQYF. The CDR3, as DNA: TGCAGCGTTGAAGATCAGGGGGCCCAGTACTTC. The complete variable domain, with remaining parts taken from reference TRBV29-1 and TRBJ2-5, reads SAVISQKPSRDICQRGTSLTIQCQVDSQVTMMFWYRQQPGQSLTLIATANQGSEATYESGFVIDKFPISRPNLTFSTLTVSNMSPEDSSIYLCSVEDQGAQYFGPGTRLLVL.

The CDR3 coding sequence is TGCGCCAGCAGCCGCCAGGGTACCTATGGCTACACCTTC. Encoded protein: CASSRQGTYGYTF. The chain combines TRBV4-3 with TRBJ1-2; TRBD1 might be the D (5 bases). This CDR3 contains 13 residues. V lost 4 bases to trimming and J lost 4 bases, with 10 bases between them. Per the germline V gene, CDR1 is LGHNA and CDR2 is YSLEER.

This clonotype came up a few times. The chain combines TRBV28 with TRBJ1-4; D gene uncertain. V lost 10 bases to trimming and J lost 0 bases, with 9 bases between them. The CDR3 has 13 residues. Germline assignment: CDR1 MDHEN and CDR2 SYDVKM. CDR3 in DNA: TGTGCCACCTACCTTGCAACTAATGAAAAACTGTTTTTT. This gives the protein CATYLATNEKLFF.

Notes on this clonotype: A read error may be the cause here, since a much bigger clone is one base away. Given the absence of the conserved phenylalanine or tryptophan at the CDR3 end, a read error is likely. The DNA of the CDR3 is TGTGCCAGCAGCCAAGAGTGGAGGGCCAAAAACATTCAGTACCTC. Protein: CASSQEWRAKNIQYL. The gene calls are TRBV3-1 and TRBJ2-4; D is possibly TRBD2 (5 bases). The ends were cut back, 0 bases at V and 1 base at J, with 7 bases in the middle. Germline V gives CDR1 LGHDT, CDR2 YNNKEL (reference sequence). The CDR3 has 15 amino acids.